Sequencing of this TCR beta chain was carried out in a study of T cells after posttransplantation cyclophosphamide. The protocol was immunoSEQ multiplex PCR, while the TCRdb copy is restricted to in-frame clones and leaves out a portion. The sample contains 25,000 to 30,000 clones, none occurring once; about 2.9% lies in the top ten. The J segment lost 6 bases and the V segment lost 3 bases, leaving 5 bases of the junction unmatched. The CDR3 spans 13 residues. Germline V lookup: CDR1 KGHSH, CDR2 LQKENI. Sequenced material: PBMCs. The gene calls are TRBV18 and TRBJ2-7; the match to TRBD1 covers 7 bases. This receptor was taken from a woman aged 55-70 years in good health, CMV-negative, and a related stem cell transplant donor. The CDR3, as DNA: TGTGCCAGCTCACCCAGACAGGGACCCGAGCAGTACTTC. Translated, it gives CASSPRQGPEQYF.